These 14 T cell receptor beta chains were sequenced from one sample in a study of OX40 agonist ivuxolimab in advanced cancers. Some clones are missing from TCRdb's copy, which holds only in-frame ones; the method was immunoSEQ multiplex PCR. The sample carries some 82,000 clones, about 93% recorded once. The material sequenced was CD4+ or CD8+ T cells sorted from blood, taken in a trial of the OX40 agonist ivuxolimab. The receptors derive from an adult with an advanced solid tumor such as melanoma, head and neck, liver or kidney cancer.

The J gene is TRBJ2-2, the V gene TRBV7-6; 10 bases map to TRBD2. The germline V gene encodes CDR1 SGHVS and CDR2 FNYEAQ. The CDR3 has 16 amino acids. Losses at the gene ends were 1 base for V and 2 bases for J; bases not matched to a gene: 1. The CDR3 loop is CASSLGTSGNTGELFF. CDR3 sequence (DNA): TGTGCCAGCAGCTTAGGGACTAGCGGTAACACCGGGGAGCTGTTTTTT.

In its sample, this clone was seen once. This chain joins TRBV13 and TRBJ2-3; no clear D. V was clipped by 5 bases and J by 9 bases, with 15 bases between them. From germline, CDR1 is PRHDT and CDR2 FYEKMQ (reference sequence). This CDR3 has 13 residues. The CDR3 DNA is TGTGCCAGCAGCCCACCCCGTCTGGGCACGCAGTATTTT. This sequence encodes CASSPPRLGTQYF. Filled out from reference TRBV13 and TRBJ2-3, the complete variable domain reads AAGVIQSPRHLIKEKRETATLKCYPIPRHDTVYWYQQGPGQDPQFLISFYEKMQSDKGSIPDRFSAQQFSDYHSELNMSSLELGDSALYFCASSPPRLGTQYFGPGTRLTVL.

This clone has only one observation. The chain carries TRBV7-9 and TRBJ1-2; weak D call: TRBD1 (5 bases). Germline values: CDR1 SEHNR, CDR2 FQNEAQ (reference sequence). Trimming removed 1 base at V and 8 bases at J, with 17 bases between. This CDR3 contains 15 residues. CDR3 sequence (DNA): TGTGCCAGCAGCTTAGGAGTTGTCGGGACCGAAGGCTACACCTTC. Its translation is CASSLGVVGTEGYTF.

This chain joins TRBV7-8 and TRBJ2-7, with D unclear. Trimming removed 2 bases at V and 3 bases at J, with 8 bases between. Germline CDR1 and CDR2: SGHVS and FQNEAQ. The length of the CDR3 is 13 residues. The CDR3 here is CASSLRANYEQYF. In DNA form, the CDR3 reads TGTGCCAGCAGCTTAAGGGCTAACTACGAGCAGTACTTC.

The rearrangement links TRBV7-9 to TRBJ2-1, with 12 bases lining up with TRBD2. The germline V gene has CDR1 SEHNR and CDR2 FQNEAQ (reference sequence). This CDR3 comprises 16 residues. With 5 bases clipped from V and 7 bases from J, the junction kept 9 bases outside the gene matches. CDR3 amino acids: CASSTTSGRPGNEQFF. In DNA, the CDR3 is TGTGCCAGCAGCACCACTAGCGGGAGGCCGGGGAATGAGCAGTTCTTC. Supplemented by reference TRBV7-9 and TRBJ2-1, the full variable domain reads DTGVSQNPRHKITKRGQNVTFRCDPISEHNRLYWYRQTLGQGPEFLTYFQNEAQLEKSRLLSDRFSAERPKGSFSTLEIQRTEQGDSAMYLCASSTTSGRPGNEQFFGPGTRLTVL.

V is TRBV27 and J is TRBJ2-2; D uncertain. Germline V gene data show CDR1 as MNHEY and CDR2 as SMNVEV (reference sequence). The CDR3 contains 12 residues. V dropped 5 bases and J dropped 3 bases, with 4 bases sitting between them. The DNA of the CDR3 is TGTGCCAGCAGTACATACACCGGGGAGCTGTTTTTT. As protein: CASSTYTGELFF.

The chain recombines TRBV7-6 with TRBJ2-7; 12 bases are a match to TRBD2. V shed 4 bases, J shed 2 bases, and the junction held 6 bases outside the gene matches. The CDR3 contains 16 residues. Per germline, CDR1 SGHVS and CDR2 FNYEAQ. The CDR3 coding sequence is TGTGCCAGCAGCTCTTACTCTAGCGGGAGGGCCTACGAGCAGTACTTC. Its translation: CASSSYSSGRAYEQYF.

V is TRBV6-5 and J is TRBJ2-5; D is perhaps TRBD1 or TRBD2 (5 bases each). The germline CDR1 and CDR2 sequences are MNHEY and SVGAGI. This CDR3 contains 15 residues. Trimming took off 8 bases at V and 5 bases at J, with 21 bases between the two ends. The CDR3 region is CASDLPGPKGETQYF. The CDR3 coding sequence is TGTGCCAGCGACCTCCCGGGACCTAAGGGGGAGACCCAGTACTTC.

The V call is TRBV5-6, the J call TRBJ1-1, with unresolved D. Germline V gene lookup returns CDR1 SGHDT and CDR2 YYEEEE. Trimming pared 5 bases from V and 7 bases from J, leaving 12 bases between. There are 12 residues in the CDR3. The CDR3 region is CASRSPSGEAFF. In DNA form, the CDR3 reads TGTGCCAGCAGGAGTCCGTCAGGTGAAGCTTTCTTT.

This clone appeared a single time. Compared with germline, one end of the junction differs, possibly owing to a read error. The chain carries TRBV7-7 and TRBJ1-2, with D possibly being TRBD1 (5 bases). The CDR3 runs to 14 residues. Germline-derived CDR1 and CDR2 are SSHAT and FNYEAQ (reference sequence). The CDR3 DNA reads TGTGCTAGCAGCTTAGAAAAGCGGGGACATGGCTACACCTTC. As protein: CASSLEKRGHGYTF.

This clone was picked up a small number of times. This chain joins TRBV2 and TRBJ2-4; possibly TRBD1 or TRBD2 for D (5 bases each). CDR1 SNHLY and CDR2 FYNNEI come from the germline V gene. V was shortened by 1 base and J by 4 bases, with 11 bases between the two germline ends. The length of the CDR3 is 15 residues. The CDR3 sequence is CASSEELGPKNIQYF. Written as DNA, the CDR3 is TGTGCCAGCAGTGAAGAGTTGGGACCAAAAAACATTCAGTACTTC.

The chain couples TRBV19 to TRBJ2-7; either TRBD1 or TRBD2 may fit D (5 bases each). Per the germline V gene, CDR1 is LNHDA and CDR2 is SQIVND (reference sequence). Trimming pared 4 bases from V and 0 bases from J, leaving 7 bases between. The CDR3 has 13 amino acids. CDR3 amino acids: CASSTGPSYEQYF. The CDR3 region has the DNA TGTGCCAGTAGTACGGGACCCTCCTACGAGCAGTACTTC.

The chain couples TRBV11-3 to TRBJ2-3; D may be TRBD1 or TRBD2 (5 bases each). Germline V gene lookup returns CDR1 SGHNT and CDR2 YENEEA. Trimming removed 4 bases at V and 6 bases at J, with 14 bases between. The CDR3 spans 14 residues. This chain's CDR3 is CASSYRGPADTQYF. The CDR3 DNA reads TGTGCCAGCAGCTACCGGGGCCCCGCCGATACGCAGTATTTT.

This chain connects TRBV4-2 to TRBJ2-5; D call uncertain. This CDR3 is 14 amino acids long. Trimming stripped 0 bases from V and 7 bases from J, with 12 bases between. From germline, CDR1 is LGHNA and CDR2 YNFKEQ. CDR3 protein: CASSQDDLLGTQYF. The DNA of the CDR3 is TGTGCCAGCAGCCAAGATGACCTGCTGGGGACCCAGTACTTC.